A selection of T cell receptor beta chains follows, all from one sample in a study of beta chain features in type 1 diabetes. The protocol was immunoSEQ multiplex PCR, while the TCRdb copy is restricted to in-frame clones and leaves out a portion. The data contain hundreds of thousands of clones, about 30% of them singletons. The specimen was naive CD4+ T cells from blood. The receptors were gathered from a man aged 18 to 30 in good health. CDR3s include the opening cysteine and the closing phenylalanine or tryptophan. Each record gives: V gene, J gene, D gene, clone size, CDR3 DNA, CDR3 protein. D genes are given only for firm matches. Size is omitted from some rows. Given values are once, few, many or a class for expanded clones.

V gene: TRBV9; J gene: TRBJ2-1; D gene: NA; clone size: NA; CDR3 DNA: TGTGCCAGCAGCGTAGAGGGCAGGGTGAGCTCCTACAATGAGCAGTTCTTC; CDR3 protein: CASSVEGRVSSYNEQFF
V gene: TRBV5-1; J gene: TRBJ2-1; D gene: TRBD2; clone size: few; CDR3 DNA: TGCGCCAGCAGCGGCGGACTAGCGGGAGTCAGTGAGCAGTTCTTC; CDR3 protein: CASSGGLAGVSEQFF
V gene: TRBV27; J gene: TRBJ2-3; D gene: NA; clone size: NA; CDR3 DNA: TGTGCCAGCAGTCCGAATCCTAGCACAGATACGCAGTATTTT; CDR3 protein: CASSPNPSTDTQYF
V gene: TRBV30; J gene: TRBJ2-1; D gene: NA; clone size: NA; CDR3 DNA: TGTGCCTGGAGTGTACGTAGCGGCTCCTACAATGAGCAGTTCTTC; CDR3 protein: CAWSVRSGSYNEQFF
V gene: TRBV7-9; J gene: TRBJ2-3; D gene: TRBD2; clone size: NA; CDR3 DNA: TGTGCCAGCAGCTTAGGACTAGCGGGAGATACGCAGTATTTT; CDR3 protein: CASSLGLAGDTQYF
V gene: TRBV7-9; J gene: TRBJ2-3; D gene: NA; clone size: NA; CDR3 DNA: TGTGCCAGCAGCTTAGTGGACGGGATGGGCACAGATACGCAGTATTTT; CDR3 protein: CASSLVDGMGTDTQYF
V gene: TRBV7-2; J gene: TRBJ1-5; D gene: NA; clone size: NA; CDR3 DNA: TGTGCCAGCAGCTGGGTCAATCAGCCCCAGCATTTT; CDR3 protein: CASSWVNQPQHF
V gene: TRBV11-2; J gene: TRBJ2-5; D gene: NA; clone size: few; CDR3 DNA: TGTGCCAGCAGCTCGACAGATAAAGAGACCCAGTACTTC; CDR3 protein: CASSSTDKETQYF
V gene: TRBV30; J gene: TRBJ2-3; D gene: TRBD2; clone size: NA; CDR3 DNA: TGTGCCTGGAGTGTACCCTCCCTCGGGAGGGGGGGAGATACGCAGTATTTT; CDR3 protein: CAWSVPSLGRGGDTQYF
V gene: TRBV30; J gene: TRBJ2-3; D gene: NA; clone size: few; CDR3 DNA: TGTGCCGCCAGCGGCGCCGGGGGAGATACGCAGTATTTT; CDR3 protein: CAASGAGGDTQYF
V gene: TRBV27; J gene: TRBJ2-1; D gene: TRBD2; clone size: NA; CDR3 DNA: TGTGCCAGCAGTCCGGGACTAGCGGTAATCAATGAGCAGTTCTTC; CDR3 protein: CASSPGLAVINEQFF
V gene: TRBV4-3; J gene: TRBJ2-4; D gene: NA; clone size: NA; CDR3 DNA: TGCGCCAGCAGCCAAGATACGCGAAACATTCAGTACTTC; CDR3 protein: CASSQDTRNIQYF
V gene: TRBV21-1; J gene: TRBJ2-7; D gene: NA; clone size: NA; CDR3 DNA: TGTGCCAGCATCCACGTGGGGCAAGGTCCATCCGGGCAGTACTTC; CDR3 protein: CASIHVGQGPSGQYF
V gene: TRBV6-5; J gene: TRBJ1-4; D gene: NA; clone size: NA; CDR3 DNA: TGTGCCAGCAGTTACTGGGCAGGGGAAAAACTGTTTTTT; CDR3 protein: CASSYWAGEKLFF
V gene: TRBV18; J gene: TRBJ2-5; D gene: NA; clone size: few; CDR3 DNA: TGTGCCAGCTCACCACTGGCAAGTCAAGAGACCCAGTACTTC; CDR3 protein: CASSPLASQETQYF
V gene: TRBV1; J gene: TRBJ2-7; D gene: NA; clone size: few; CDR3 DNA: TGCACCAGCAGCCAAGGTTACGACAGAGGGCGGCACGAGCAGTACTTC; CDR3 protein: CTSSQGYDRGRHEQYF
V gene: TRBV7-9; J gene: TRBJ1-4; D gene: NA; clone size: NA; CDR3 DNA: TGTGCCAGCAGCCCTACTCCGGGGAAAAATGAAAAACTGTTTTTT; CDR3 protein: CASSPTPGKNEKLFF
V gene: TRBV4-3; J gene: TRBJ2-3; D gene: NA; clone size: few; CDR3 DNA: TGCGCCAGCAGCCCCTTCCAATCACCGAGTACTAGCACAGATACGCAGTATTTT; CDR3 protein: CASSPFQSPSTSTDTQYF
V gene: TRBV30; J gene: TRBJ2-5; D gene: NA; clone size: NA; CDR3 DNA: TGTGCCTGGACCCTAGGGGGGAGGCCCCAGTACTTC; CDR3 protein: CAWTLGGRPQYF
V gene: TRBV9; J gene: TRBJ2-3; D gene: NA; clone size: once; CDR3 DNA: TGTGCCAGCAGCGTAGATGGGCAGAGCACAGATACGCAGTATTTT; CDR3 protein: CASSVDGQSTDTQYF
V gene: TRBV4-2; J gene: TRBJ2-5; D gene: NA; clone size: few; CDR3 DNA: TGTGCCAGCAGCCAAGATCCCGGGACCCAGTACTTC; CDR3 protein: CASSQDPGTQYF
V gene: TRBV28; J gene: TRBJ1-2; D gene: NA; clone size: NA; CDR3 DNA: TGTGCCAGCAGGAGCAGTCACTATGGCTACACCTTC; CDR3 protein: CASRSSHYGYTF
V gene: TRBV30; J gene: TRBJ2-6; D gene: NA; clone size: NA; CDR3 DNA: TGTGCCTGTGACACTGGGGCCAACGTCCTGACTTTC; CDR3 protein: CACDTGANVLTF
V gene: TRBV11-2; J gene: TRBJ2-5; D gene: NA; clone size: NA; CDR3 DNA: TGTGCCAGCAGCTTAGGTCTAGCTTTCGAGACCCAGTACTTC; CDR3 protein: CASSLGLAFETQYF
V gene: TRBV2; J gene: TRBJ2-1; D gene: TRBD2; clone size: NA; CDR3 DNA: TGTGCCAGCAGTGAGCTAGCGGGTAATGAGCAGTTCTTC; CDR3 protein: CASSELAGNEQFF
V gene: TRBV11-2; J gene: TRBJ2-3; D gene: TRBD1; clone size: NA; CDR3 DNA: TGTGCCAGCACCTGGGTCCCCAGGGGGACAGATACGCAGTATTTT; CDR3 protein: CASTWVPRGTDTQYF
V gene: TRBV30; J gene: TRBJ1-5; D gene: TRBD1; clone size: few; CDR3 DNA: TGTGCCTGGAGCCCGCCGGGACAGGGGCCTCAGCCCCAGCATTTT; CDR3 protein: CAWSPPGQGPQPQHF
V gene: TRBV11-2; J gene: TRBJ2-3; D gene: NA; clone size: few; CDR3 DNA: TGTGCCAGCAGCTTAGAGAGGACCACAGATACGCAGTATTTT; CDR3 protein: CASSLERTTDTQYF
V gene: TRBV7-9; J gene: TRBJ2-5; D gene: NA; clone size: few; CDR3 DNA: TGTGCCAGCAGCTCGGGGCGGGAGACCCAGTACTTC; CDR3 protein: CASSSGRETQYF
V gene: TRBV9; J gene: TRBJ2-1; D gene: TRBD2; clone size: few; CDR3 DNA: TGTGCCAGCAGCGTAGATTCCCAGCGGGACCACCGGAGCTCCTACAATGAGCAGTTCTTC; CDR3 protein: CASSVDSQRDHRSSYNEQFF
V gene: TRBV30; J gene: TRBJ2-1; D gene: NA; clone size: few; CDR3 DNA: TGTGCCTGGAGTGTACAACTCGGCGTCTCCTACAATGAGCAGTTCTTC; CDR3 protein: CAWSVQLGVSYNEQFF
V gene: TRBV28; J gene: TRBJ2-5; D gene: NA; clone size: few; CDR3 DNA: TGTGCTTCGGGGGAGCCTGCCCGAGAGACCCAGTACTTC; CDR3 protein: CASGEPARETQYF
V gene: TRBV20-1; J gene: TRBJ2-1; D gene: NA; clone size: NA; CDR3 DNA: TGCAGTGCTAGCCCACATGAGCAGTTCTTC; CDR3 protein: CSASPHEQFF
V gene: TRBV29-1; J gene: TRBJ2-5; D gene: NA; clone size: NA; CDR3 DNA: TGCAGCGTAGGGGTCCTTGAGACCCAGTACTTC; CDR3 protein: CSVGVLETQYF
V gene: TRBV7-9; J gene: TRBJ1-1; D gene: NA; clone size: NA; CDR3 DNA: TGTGCCAGCACCCTGGTTTCTGCGGTCGGGGAAGCTTTCTTT; CDR3 protein: CASTLVSAVGEAFF